This T cell receptor (beta chain) was sequenced in a study of cytomegalovirus exposure and HLA in healthy donors. Study context: About 80 million unique TCRs from HLA-typed donors made up an early data release. Study-level findings and limits: Several of the most significant clusters were apparently associated with common viral pathogens in a later analysis. V- and J-gene trimming of TCR beta was linked (in a later analysis) to a missense DCLRE1C variant.

PCR was performed using 60 Vbeta and 13 Jbeta primers. Sequenced by immunoSEQ multiplex PCR; TCRdb stores in-frame clones only, minus some. The table lists under 170,000 clones, 60% to 85% of them singletons. A note on this clone: What it binds is unknown.

Germline CDR1 and CDR2: SGHTS and YDEGEE. V lost 1 base and J 5 bases, leaving 8 bases between the germline ends. The CDR3 runs 13 residues. Sequencing input: PBMCs. This TCR was recovered from a middle-aged man in good health and CMV-seropositive. The chain links TRBV5-8 to TRBJ2-3; D perhaps matches TRBD2 (5 bases). The CDR3 nucleotides read TGTGCCAGCAGCTTGTCCGAGGGAGATACGCAGTATTTT. Its translation is CASSLSEGDTQYF.